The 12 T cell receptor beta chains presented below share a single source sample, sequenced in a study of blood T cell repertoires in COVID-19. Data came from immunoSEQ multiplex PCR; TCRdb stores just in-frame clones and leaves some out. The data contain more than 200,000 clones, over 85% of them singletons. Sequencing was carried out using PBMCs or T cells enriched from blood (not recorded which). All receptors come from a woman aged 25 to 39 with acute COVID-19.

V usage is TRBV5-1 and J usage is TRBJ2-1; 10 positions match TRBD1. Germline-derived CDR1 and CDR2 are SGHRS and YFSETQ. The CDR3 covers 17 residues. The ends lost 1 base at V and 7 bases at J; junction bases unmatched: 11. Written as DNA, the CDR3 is TGCGCCAGCAGCTTGTCTGACAGGGGGCGATTTCAGAATGAGCAGTTCTTC. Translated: CASSLSDRGRFQNEQFF.

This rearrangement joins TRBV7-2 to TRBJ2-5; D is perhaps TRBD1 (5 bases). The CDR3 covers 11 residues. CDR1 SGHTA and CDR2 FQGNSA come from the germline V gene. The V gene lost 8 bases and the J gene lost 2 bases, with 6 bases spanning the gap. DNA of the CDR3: TGTGCCAGCCAGGGACAAGAGACCCAGTACTTC. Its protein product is CASQGQETQYF.

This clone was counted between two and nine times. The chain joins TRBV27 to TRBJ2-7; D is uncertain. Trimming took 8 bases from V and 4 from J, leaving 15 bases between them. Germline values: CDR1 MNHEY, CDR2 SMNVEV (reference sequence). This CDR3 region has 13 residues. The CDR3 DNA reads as TGTGCCAGCGGCCCTGGGCCCGCATACGAGCAGTACTTC. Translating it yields CASGPGPAYEQYF.

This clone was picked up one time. CDR3 amino acids: CATSDSRQLNTEAFF. The CDR3 coding sequence is TGTGCCACCAGTGATTCACGACAACTGAACACTGAAGCTTTCTTT. V and J are TRBV24-1 and TRBJ1-1; D is unclear. In germline, CDR1 is KGHDR, CDR2 SFDVKD. V lost 2 bases to trimming and J lost 0 bases, with 9 bases between them. This CDR3 has 15 residues.

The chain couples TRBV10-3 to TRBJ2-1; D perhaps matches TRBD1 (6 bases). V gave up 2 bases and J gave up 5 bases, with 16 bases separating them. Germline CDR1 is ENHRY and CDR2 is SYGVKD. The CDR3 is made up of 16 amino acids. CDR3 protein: CAISEEWGQRDNEQFF. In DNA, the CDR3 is TGTGCCATCAGTGAGGAATGGGGGCAGCGCGACAATGAGCAGTTCTTC.

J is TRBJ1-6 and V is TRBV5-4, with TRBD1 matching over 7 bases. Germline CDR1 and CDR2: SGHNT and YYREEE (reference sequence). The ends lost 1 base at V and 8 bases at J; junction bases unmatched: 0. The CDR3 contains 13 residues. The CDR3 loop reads CASSLTGDSPLHF. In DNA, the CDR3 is TGTGCCAGCAGCTTGACAGGGGATTCACCCCTCCACTTT.

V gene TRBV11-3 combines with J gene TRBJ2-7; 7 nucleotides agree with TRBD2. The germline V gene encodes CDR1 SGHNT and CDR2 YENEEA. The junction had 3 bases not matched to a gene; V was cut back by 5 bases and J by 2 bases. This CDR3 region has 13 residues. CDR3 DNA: TGTGCCAGCAGCCGCGGGGGTCCCTACGAGCAGTACTTC. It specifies CASSRGGPYEQYF. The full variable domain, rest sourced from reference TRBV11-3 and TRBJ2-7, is EAGVVQSPRYKIIEKKQPVAFWCNPISGHNTLYWYLQNLGQGPELLIRYENEEAVDDSQLPKDRFSAERLKGVDSTLKIQPAELGDSAVYLCASSRGGPYEQYFGPGTRLTVT.

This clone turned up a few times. The CDR3 reads CASSIDRLAGAVTGELFF. CDR3 nucleotide sequence: TGTGCCAGTAGTATAGACCGACTAGCGGGGGCAGTCACCGGGGAGCTGTTTTTT. The rearrangement joins TRBV19 to TRBJ2-2, with 12 bases identical to TRBD2. The CDR3 is 18 residues long. Per the germline V gene, CDR1 is LNHDA and CDR2 is SQIVND (reference sequence). With V trimmed by 0 bases and J by 4 bases, 6 bases remained unmatched.

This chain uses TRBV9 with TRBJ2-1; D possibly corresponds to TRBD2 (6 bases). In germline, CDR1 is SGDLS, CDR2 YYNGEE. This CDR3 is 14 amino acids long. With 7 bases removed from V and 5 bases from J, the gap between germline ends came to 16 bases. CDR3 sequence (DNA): TGTGCCAGCGGGGGGACGGGATTAGACAATGAGCAGTTCTTC. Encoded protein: CASGGTGLDNEQFF.

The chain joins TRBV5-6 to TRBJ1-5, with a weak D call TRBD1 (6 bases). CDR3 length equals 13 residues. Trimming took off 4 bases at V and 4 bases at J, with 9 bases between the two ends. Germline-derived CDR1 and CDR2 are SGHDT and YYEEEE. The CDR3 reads CASSRTANQPQHF. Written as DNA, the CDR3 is TGTGCCAGCAGCAGGACAGCTAATCAGCCCCAGCATTTT.

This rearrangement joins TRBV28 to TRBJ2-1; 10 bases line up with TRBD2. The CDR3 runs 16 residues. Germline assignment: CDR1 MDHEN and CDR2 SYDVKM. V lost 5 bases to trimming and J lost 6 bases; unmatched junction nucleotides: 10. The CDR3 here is CASSTIAGGFLNEQFF. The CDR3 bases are TGTGCCAGCAGTACCATAGCGGGGGGTTTTCTCAATGAGCAGTTCTTC.

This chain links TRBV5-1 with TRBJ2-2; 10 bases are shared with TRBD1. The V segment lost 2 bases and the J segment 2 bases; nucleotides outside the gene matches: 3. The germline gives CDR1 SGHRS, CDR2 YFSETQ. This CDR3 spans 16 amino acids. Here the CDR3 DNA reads TGCGCCAGCAGCTTAAGGGACAGGGGTAACACCGGGGAGCTGTTTTTT. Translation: CASSLRDRGNTGELFF.